These 4 T cell receptor beta chains originate from one sample sequenced in a study of control samples from healthy donors and cancer patients (dated by TCRdb to 2018 to 2020). Library method: the immunoSEQ multiplex PCR assay. The table comes from immuneACCESS by way of TCRdb, which keeps in-frame sequences with V and J called. Part of the clones is missing from these tables; in studies checked, under half for an unresolved V gene and the rest for unknown reasons. Across this sample there are 130,000 or so clones, with approximately 90% seen only once. The ten largest clones capture approximately 3.2% of the sample. Source material: blood. The receptors were gathered from a man in his fifties or sixties in good health.

The V and J genes are TRBV5-4 and TRBJ2-7; 7 nucleotides match TRBD1. Germline V CDR1 and CDR2: SGHNT, YYREEE (reference sequence). Germline trimming cut 4 bases from V and 0 bases from J; bases unmatched to any gene: 4. This CDR3 contains 14 residues. The CDR3 nucleotides are TGTGCCAGCAGCCGAGAGGGGGCCTCCTACGAGCAGTACTTC. This codes for CASSREGASYEQYF.

Comments on this clone: The junction and the germline gene differ at one end; a read error may be behind it. The chain has TRBV6-5 and TRBJ1-5, with D possibly matching TRBD1 (6 bases). This CDR3 is 15 amino acids long. Germline V gene sequence: CDR1 MNHEY, CDR2 SVGAGI. In nucleotides, the CDR3 is TGTGCCAGCAGAGAGACAGGCCCAGGCAACCAGCCCCAGCATTTT. This gives the protein CASRETGPGNQPQHF.

This chain links TRBV4-1 with TRBJ2-7; D possibly uses TRBD1 or TRBD2 (5 bases each). The CDR3 consists of 13 residues. In germline, CDR1 is MGHRA, CDR2 YSYEKL. V lost 5 bases and J lost 5, with 13 bases in between. This CDR3 reads CASSWDQGNEQYF. The DNA of the CDR3 is TGCGCCAGCAGCTGGGACCAGGGCAACGAGCAGTACTTC.

The chain has TRBV5-6 and TRBJ1-2; no definite D call. Germline CDR1 is SGHDT and CDR2 is YYEEEE. V dropped 0 bases and J dropped 2 bases, with 5 bases sitting between them. This CDR3 is built from 13 residues. The CDR3 spells CASSLDGNYGYTF. As DNA, the CDR3 is TGTGCCAGCAGCTTGGACGGGAACTATGGCTACACCTTC.